Below, 30 T cell receptor beta chains from the same sample are listed, as sequenced in a study of blood T cell repertoires in COVID-19. The data were produced by immunoSEQ multiplex PCR, yet TCRdb's version contains in-frame clones alone and is incomplete. The sample lists around 230,000 clones; roughly 90% were seen once. The sequencing input was peripheral blood. All receptors derive from a man in his thirties or forties who had recovered from COVID-19.

The rearrangement uses TRBV19 and TRBJ1-4; D is undetermined. Deletions cut 6 bases from V and 0 bases from J, with 17 bases between. The CDR3 consists of 17 residues. In germline, CDR1 is LNHDA, CDR2 SQIVND (reference sequence). In DNA form, the CDR3 reads TGTGCCAGTAGGAAGGCGAACAGCTACGCAACTAATGAAAAACTGTTTTTT. The encoded protein is CASRKANSYATNEKLFF.

The chain couples TRBV15 to TRBJ2-1, with TRBD1 matching over 9 bases. The V gene's germline CDR1 is LNHNV and CDR2 YYDKDF (reference sequence). The CDR3 has 16 amino acids. J lost 2 bases, V lost 3 bases, and 5 bases had no gene match. DNA of the CDR3: TGTGCCACCAGCAGTACGACAGGGGGACCCTACAATGAGCAGTTCTTC. This translates into CATSSTTGGPYNEQFF.

This clone was observed a handful of times. CDR3 nucleotides: TGTGCCAGTAAGCCCCCCTATCAGCCCCAGCATTTT. This gives the protein CASKPPYQPQHF. The chain couples TRBV19 to TRBJ1-5; D call uncertain. V was shortened by 7 bases and J by 5 bases, with 9 bases between the two germline ends. The CDR3 has 12 residues. Germline CDR1 reads LNHDA; CDR2 reads SQIVND (reference sequence).

The rearrangement links TRBV5-1 to TRBJ2-3; 9 nucleotides match TRBD2. Trimming took 1 base from V and 3 from J; bases not matched to a gene: 9. This CDR3 is built from 17 residues. Germline V CDR1 and CDR2: SGHRS, YFSETQ. CDR3 residues: CASSLSSGGGATDTQYF. CDR3 DNA sequence: TGCGCCAGCAGCTTGTCGTCCGGCGGGGGGGCGACAGATACGCAGTATTTT. Together with reference TRBV5-1 and TRBJ2-3, the CDR3 gives the full variable domain: KAGVTQTPRYLIKTRGQQVTLSCSPISGHRSVSWYQQTPGQGLQFLFEYFSETQRNKGNFPGRFSGRQFSNSRSEMNVSTLELGDSALYLCASSLSSGGGATDTQYFGPGTRLTVL.

The V gene is TRBV4-1, the J gene TRBJ1-4, with 9 positions matching TRBD1. This CDR3 spans 16 amino acids. Germline trimming cut 2 bases from V and 7 bases from J; bases unmatched to any gene: 8. CDR1 is MGHRA and CDR2 is YSYEKL in the germline V gene. The CDR3 loop is CASSQYGTGSVEKLFF. The CDR3, as DNA: TGCGCCAGCAGCCAATACGGGACAGGGAGCGTTGAAAAACTGTTTTTT.

This clone has a single count. Written as DNA, the CDR3 is TGTGCCAGCAGTTTGTCGGGGGGACCGAATTCACCCCTCCACTTT. The encoded protein is CASSLSGGPNSPLHF. V usage is TRBV28 and J usage is TRBJ1-6; TRBD1 might be the D (5 bases). V lost 3 bases and J 7 bases, leaving 13 bases between the germline ends. The CDR3 is made up of 15 amino acids. Germline lookup yields CDR1 MDHEN and CDR2 SYDVKM.

A word on this clone: The DNA is left out, because the CDR3 cannot be placed on it with certainty; the CDR3 is given as TCRdb lists it. The V and J genes are TRBV6-5 and TRBJ2-7; the tabulated D call, TRBD1, remains unverified against the DNA. Ends included, the CDR3 has 15 residues. The germline gives CDR1 MNHEY, CDR2 SVGAGI. The CDR3 loop reads CASSSSASGFLEQYF.

The chain carries TRBV10-3 and TRBJ1-1, with no clear D. Germline lookup yields CDR1 ENHRY and CDR2 SYGVKD. Trimming took off 11 bases at V and 1 base at J, with 14 bases between the two ends. The CDR3 is made up of 13 amino acids. The CDR3 region is CARQAGRNTEAFF. Here the CDR3 DNA reads TGTGCCCGCCAGGCGGGTAGGAACACTGAAGCTTTCTTT.

V usage is TRBV6-5 and J usage is TRBJ2-3, with 11 bases matching TRBD2. V lost 8 bases and J lost 2; bases outside the gene matches: 6. Germline values: CDR1 MNHEY, CDR2 SVGAGI. The CDR3 loop spans 15 amino acids. CDR3 bases: TGTGCCAGCTACGCTAGCGGGGGGACCACAGATACGCAGTATTTT. Translation gives CASYASGGTTDTQYF.

The chain couples TRBV5-1 to TRBJ2-5, with unresolved D. This CDR3 is built from 13 residues. From germline, CDR1 is SGHRS and CDR2 YFSETQ. Trimming shortened V by 1 base and J by 6 bases, and 10 bases separated the two germline ends. The CDR3 region has the DNA TGCGCCAGCAGCTTGAGGCTAGATCAGACCCAGTACTTC. This codes for CASSLRLDQTQYF.

The genes are TRBV12-3 or TRBV12-4 and TRBJ2-3; D might be TRBD2 (6 bases). V lost 7 bases, J lost 8 bases, and 16 bases lay in between. This CDR3 has 13 amino acids. The DNA for the CDR3 is TGTGCCAGCACCCCTCGGGAGATCGGTACGCAGTATTTT. It specifies CASTPREIGTQYF.

This clone was seen at least ten times. The chain recombines TRBV6-5 with TRBJ1-1; D gene unclear. Trimming stripped 4 bases from V and 0 bases from J, with 9 bases between. Germline CDR1 and CDR2: MNHEY and SVGAGI. The CDR3 consists of 14 residues. The CDR3 DNA follows: TGTGCCAGCAGTTGGGCCCAGGTGAACACTGAAGCTTTCTTT. Its translation is CASSWAQVNTEAFF.

The genes are TRBV15 and TRBJ2-1; weak D call: TRBD2 (5 bases). Trimming shortened V by 0 bases and J by 4 bases, and 10 bases separated the two germline ends. CDR1 and CDR2 (germline): LNHNV, YYDKDF (reference sequence). This CDR3 comprises 15 residues. In DNA, the CDR3 is TGTGCCACCAGCAGAGAATGGACTGGTTACAATGAGCAGTTCTTC. Its translation: CATSREWTGYNEQFF.

This chain connects TRBV6-1 to TRBJ2-1; the D gene is possibly TRBD1 (6 bases). The CDR3 totals 14 residues. Deletions cut 8 bases from V and 9 bases from J, with 20 bases between. CDR1 MNHNS and CDR2 SASEGT come from the germline V gene. The CDR3 region is CASGNPRGIGEQFF. The DNA of the CDR3 is TGTGCCAGCGGAAACCCCAGGGGAATAGGTGAGCAGTTCTTC.

The chain uses TRBV27 and TRBJ1-5; a weak D match, TRBD1 (5 bases). The CDR3 runs 16 residues. CDR1 MNHEY and CDR2 SMNVEV come from the germline V gene (reference sequence). Trimming removed 5 bases from V and 4 bases from J, with 18 bases in between. The CDR3 nucleotides are TGTGCCAGCAGTCCGTGGGGGGGAAGATCAAATCAGCCCCAGCATTTT. Protein product: CASSPWGGRSNQPQHF.

The chain combines TRBV5-6 with TRBJ2-7; 8 bases map to TRBD1. V lost 3 bases, J lost 3 bases, and 2 bases stayed unmatched. Germline V lookup: CDR1 SGHDT, CDR2 YYEEEE. The CDR3 runs to 13 residues. CDR3 nucleotides: TGTGCCAGCAGCTGGACAGGGAACTACGAGCAGTACTTC. Encoded protein: CASSWTGNYEQYF. The full variable domain, in which reference TRBV5-6 and TRBJ2-7 provide the parts outside the CDR3, is DAGVTQSPTHLIKTRGQQVTLRCSPKSGHDTVSWYQQALGQGPQFIFQYYEEEERQRGNFPDRFSGHQFPNYSSELNVNALLLGDSALYLCASSWTGNYEQYFGPGTRLTVT.

This chain uses TRBV30 with TRBJ1-2; the match to TRBD1 covers 7 bases. V shed 3 bases and J 0 bases; nucleotides not matched to a gene: 7. CDR1 GTSNPN and CDR2 SVGIG come from the germline V gene (reference sequence). This CDR3 spans 15 amino acids. CDR3 sequence reads: CAWSVGRGANYGYTF. In nucleotides, the CDR3 is TGTGCCTGGAGCGTGGGCAGGGGGGCTAACTATGGCTACACCTTC.

V is TRBV6-1 and J is TRBJ2-2; D is ambiguous. The CDR3 has 12 residues. Germline V gene data show CDR1 as MNHNS and CDR2 as SASEGT. Trimming shortened V by 5 bases and J by 6 bases, and 7 bases separated the two germline ends. This CDR3 is CASSPVSGELFF. In DNA form, the CDR3 reads TGTGCCAGCAGTCCAGTCTCCGGGGAGCTGTTTTTT.

This sequence joins TRBV7-5 and TRBJ2-7; the D segment call TRBD1 is taken from the table without a DNA check. TRBV7-5 is tagged as a pseudogene. This CDR3 contains 17 residues. CDR3 sequence (DNA): TGTGTCAGAAGCTTGGTGCGAGACAGGGATATGTTTCACGAGCAGTACTTC. This codes for CVRSLVRDRDMFHEQYF.

The rearrangement uses TRBV10-1 and TRBJ1-4; 11 bases align to TRBD1. This CDR3 is built from 17 residues. In germline, CDR1 is WNHNN, CDR2 SYGVQD (reference sequence). With V trimmed by 8 bases and J by 3 bases, 11 bases remained unmatched. This chain's CDR3 is CASRWTGGFTANEKLFF. The CDR3 bases are TGCGCCAGCCGATGGACAGGGGGCTTTACGGCTAATGAAAAACTGTTTTTT.

This sequence joins TRBV14 and TRBJ2-5; 8 bases match TRBD1. V dropped 4 bases and J dropped 4; count of bases not matched to a gene: 11. The CDR3 is made up of 16 amino acids. Germline CDR1 and CDR2: SGHDN and FVKESK. In DNA, the CDR3 is TGTGCCAGCAGCCCAATTCAGGGGGCGCGGGGAGAGACCCAGTACTTC. Protein product: CASSPIQGARGETQYF.

J is TRBJ2-7 and V is TRBV7-2; tentatively, D is TRBD2 (6 bases). There are 13 residues in the CDR3. Germline assignment: CDR1 SGHTA and CDR2 FQGNSA. V was cut by 6 bases and J by 3 bases, with 12 bases left in between. The CDR3 here is CASRPPGVYEQYF. DNA of the CDR3: TGTGCCAGCAGACCACCGGGGGTCTACGAGCAGTACTTC.

The chain has TRBV4-1 and TRBJ1-1, with no clear D. V was cut by 4 bases and J by 5 bases, with 14 bases left in between. CDR1 is MGHRA and CDR2 is YSYEKL in the germline V gene. CDR3 length: 14 amino acids. This chain's CDR3 is CASSPEERRTEAFF. The CDR3 nucleotides read TGCGCCAGCAGCCCCGAGGAGCGTCGGACTGAAGCTTTCTTT.

The chain links TRBV7-8 to TRBJ1-1; D gene ambiguous. CDR3 size: 15 residues. Trimming removed 7 bases at V and 3 bases at J, with 18 bases between. Germline V gene lookup returns CDR1 SGHVS and CDR2 FQNEAQ. CDR3 coding DNA: TGTGCCAGCACCCCGGTGAGGTACCGGGACACTGAAGCTTTCTTT. This sequence encodes CASTPVRYRDTEAFF.

This clone was counted a single time. This chain uses TRBV6-5 with TRBJ1-2; no clear D gene. Trimming stripped 0 bases from V and 6 bases from J, with 8 bases between. CDR3 length: 13 amino acids. Germline V gene lookup returns CDR1 MNHEY and CDR2 SVGAGI. For the CDR3, the DNA is TGTGCCAGCAGTTACTCGTTCGGGAATGGCTACACCTTC. This codes for CASSYSFGNGYTF.

The chain recombines TRBV4-2 with TRBJ2-7; a weak D match, TRBD2 (7 bases). Trimming left V 4 bases short and J 4 bases short, with 17 bases between. CDR3 length: 15 residues. Germline lookup yields CDR1 LGHNA and CDR2 YNFKEQ. CDR3 sequence reads: CASSRQTGGGYEQYF. Here the CDR3 DNA reads TGTGCCAGCAGCCGTCAGACGGGGGGCGGGTACGAGCAGTACTTC.

This chain links TRBV6-4 with TRBJ1-1; D uncertain. Trimming stripped 9 bases from V and 5 bases from J, with 28 bases between. CDR1 and CDR2 from the germline V gene are MRHNA and SNTAGT. The CDR3 extends over 17 amino acids. The DNA of the CDR3 is TGTGCCAGAGAGGGTCAGAAGGTTTACCTCGCCGGTACTGAAGCTTTCTTT. As protein: CAREGQKVYLAGTEAFF.

A single count supports this clone. V usage is TRBV12-3 or TRBV12-4 and J usage is TRBJ1-2, with no clear D. CDR3 length equals 11 residues. V shed 1 base and J shed 8 bases, with 5 bases lying between them. The CDR3 protein is CASSLVSGYTF. The CDR3 DNA reads as TGTGCCAGCAGTTTAGTATCGGGCTACACCTTC.

The chain carries TRBV4-2 and TRBJ1-2; TRBD1 agrees at 9 bases. The CDR3 length is 19 residues. V lost 0 bases and J lost 7; bases outside the gene matches: 18. The germline V gene has CDR1 LGHNA and CDR2 YNFKEQ. The CDR3 nucleotides are TGTGCCAGCAGCCAAGATATTAGTCATTTAGGACAGGGGTCGGGTGGCTACACCTTC. Protein sequence: CASSQDISHLGQGSGGYTF.

This clone was counted only a few times. The CDR3 sequence is CASSRDRDSPLHF. DNA of the CDR3: TGTGCCAGCTCACGGGACAGGGATTCACCCCTCCACTTT. V and J are TRBV12-3 or TRBV12-4 and TRBJ1-6, with TRBD1 matching 9 bases. With V trimmed by 8 bases and J by 8 bases, 4 bases remained unmatched. This CDR3 comprises 13 residues.